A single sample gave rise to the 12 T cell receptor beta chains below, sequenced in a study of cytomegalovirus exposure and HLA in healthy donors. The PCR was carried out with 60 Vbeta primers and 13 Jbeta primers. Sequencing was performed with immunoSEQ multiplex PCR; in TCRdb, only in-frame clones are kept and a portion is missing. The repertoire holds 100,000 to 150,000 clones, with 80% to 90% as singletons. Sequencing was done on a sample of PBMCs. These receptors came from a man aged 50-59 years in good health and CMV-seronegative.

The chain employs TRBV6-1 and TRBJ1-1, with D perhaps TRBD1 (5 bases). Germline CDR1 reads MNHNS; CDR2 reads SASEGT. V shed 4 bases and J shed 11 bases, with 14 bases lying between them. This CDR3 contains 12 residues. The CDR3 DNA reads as TGTGCCAGCAGTGTCCGGGGGGACGAGGCTTTCTTT. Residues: CASSVRGDEAFF.

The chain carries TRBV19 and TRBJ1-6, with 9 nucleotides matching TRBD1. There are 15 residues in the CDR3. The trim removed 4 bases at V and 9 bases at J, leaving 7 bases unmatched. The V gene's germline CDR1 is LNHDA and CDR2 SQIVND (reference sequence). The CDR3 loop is CASSKDRGGGSPLHF. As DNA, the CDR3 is TGTGCCAGTAGTAAGGACAGGGGAGGAGGTTCACCCCTCCACTTT.

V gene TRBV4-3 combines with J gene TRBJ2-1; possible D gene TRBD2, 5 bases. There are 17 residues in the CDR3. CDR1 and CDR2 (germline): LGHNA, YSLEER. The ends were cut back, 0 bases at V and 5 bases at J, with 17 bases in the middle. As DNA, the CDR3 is TGCGCCAGCAGCCAAGATAGAAGCCTAGCCGGTGACAATGAGCAGTTCTTC. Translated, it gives CASSQDRSLAGDNEQFF.

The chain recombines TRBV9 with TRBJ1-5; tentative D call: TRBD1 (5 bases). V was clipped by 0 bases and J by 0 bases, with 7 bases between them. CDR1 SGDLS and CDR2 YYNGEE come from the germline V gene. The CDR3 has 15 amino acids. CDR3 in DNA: TGTGCCAGCAGCGTAGGGACAAATAGCAATCAGCCCCAGCATTTT. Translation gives CASSVGTNSNQPQHF.

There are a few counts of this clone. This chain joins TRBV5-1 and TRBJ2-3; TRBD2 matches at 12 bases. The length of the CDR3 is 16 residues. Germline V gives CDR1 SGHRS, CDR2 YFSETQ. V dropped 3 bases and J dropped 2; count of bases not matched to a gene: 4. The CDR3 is CASSSGLAGFTDTQYF. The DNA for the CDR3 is TGCGCCAGCAGCTCCGGACTAGCGGGGTTCACAGATACGCAGTATTTT.

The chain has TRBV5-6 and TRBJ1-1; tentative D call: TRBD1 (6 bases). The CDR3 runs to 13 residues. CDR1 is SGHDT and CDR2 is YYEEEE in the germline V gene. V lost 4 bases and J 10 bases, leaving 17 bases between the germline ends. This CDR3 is CASSLQGPTVAFF. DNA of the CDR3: TGTGCCAGCAGCCTACAGGGCCCGACGGTAGCTTTCTTT.

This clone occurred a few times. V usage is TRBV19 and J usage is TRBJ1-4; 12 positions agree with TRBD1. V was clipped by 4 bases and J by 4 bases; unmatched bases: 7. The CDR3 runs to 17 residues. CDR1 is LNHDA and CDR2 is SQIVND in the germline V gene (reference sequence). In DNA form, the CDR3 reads TGTGCCAGTAGTACCGGGACAGGGGGCCGAATTAATGAAAAACTGTTTTTT. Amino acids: CASSTGTGGRINEKLFF. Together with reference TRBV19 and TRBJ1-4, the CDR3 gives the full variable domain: DGGITQSPKYLFRKEGQNVTLSCEQNLNHDAMYWYRQDPGQGLRLIYYSQIVNDFQKGDIAEGYSVSREKKESFPLTVTSAQKNPTAFYLCASSTGTGGRINEKLFFGSGTQLSVL.

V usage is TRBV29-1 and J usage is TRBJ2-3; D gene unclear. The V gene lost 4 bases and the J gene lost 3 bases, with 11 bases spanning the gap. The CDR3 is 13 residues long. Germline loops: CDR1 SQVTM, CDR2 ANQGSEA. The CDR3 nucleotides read TGCAGCGTTGCTGTTGCGTCGACAGATACGCAGTATTTT. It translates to CSVAVASTDTQYF.

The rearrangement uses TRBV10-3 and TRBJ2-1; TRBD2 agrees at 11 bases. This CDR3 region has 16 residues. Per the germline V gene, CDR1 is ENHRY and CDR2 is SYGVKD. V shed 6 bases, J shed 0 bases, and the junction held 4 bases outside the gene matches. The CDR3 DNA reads TGTGCCATCAGATCGGGACTAGCGGTCTCCTACAATGAGCAGTTCTTC. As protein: CAIRSGLAVSYNEQFF.

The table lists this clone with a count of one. CDR3 coding DNA: TGTGCCAGCAGTAAGGGACAGGTGAATTCACCCCTCCACTTT. It translates to CASSKGQVNSPLHF. The J gene is TRBJ1-6, the V gene TRBV2, with 8 positions matching TRBD1. Trimming took 5 bases from V and 7 from J; bases not matched to a gene: 4. CDR1 and CDR2 (germline): SNHLY, FYNNEI. The CDR3 covers 14 residues.

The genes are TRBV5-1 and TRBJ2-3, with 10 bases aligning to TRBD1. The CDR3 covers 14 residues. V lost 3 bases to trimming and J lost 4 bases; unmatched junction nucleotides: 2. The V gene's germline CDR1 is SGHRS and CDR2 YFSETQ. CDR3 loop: CASSWDRGADTQYF. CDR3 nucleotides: TGCGCCAGCAGCTGGGACAGGGGTGCAGATACGCAGTATTTT.

CDR3 protein: CASSPDSVNQPQHF. The DNA of the CDR3 is TGTGCCAGCTCACCAGACAGTGTCAATCAGCCCCAGCATTTT. The chain recombines TRBV18 with TRBJ1-5, with D perhaps TRBD1 (5 bases). Germline CDR1 reads KGHSH; CDR2 reads LQKENI. V was trimmed by 2 bases and J by 3 bases, leaving 8 bases between them. The CDR3 length is 14 residues.